This T cell receptor (beta chain) appears in the sequencing data of a study of graft-versus-host responses after intestinal transplantation. Study-level information: Each transplant was multivisceral, liver-intestinal, or isolated intestinal. Tacrolimus plus steroids were given to all recipients for around three years, preceded by anti-thymocyte globulin induction.

Data came from immunoSEQ multiplex PCR; TCRdb stores just in-frame clones and leaves some out. The sample consists of about 99,000 clones, more than 85% of them appearing once. CDR1 and CDR2 from the germline V gene are LNHDA and SQIVND (reference sequence). The CDR3 covers 13 residues. Trimming cost V 5 bases and J 2 bases, with 7 bases left between them. Study results and limitations: Some GvH clones appeared in ileal mucosa or blood before recipient bone marrow. Early post-transplant falls in HvG clones accompanied the peak levels of circulating GvH clones.

Turning to this clone: Its antigen is unidentified.

The specimen comprised unstimulated CD8+ T cells sorted from spleen or lymph node cells, sampled before intestinal transplant. The genes are TRBV19 and TRBJ1-5, with a possible D match to TRBD1 (5 bases). The clonotype comes from a human donor who received an intestinal transplant. In DNA, the CDR3 is TGTGCCAGTAGTGGCAGGGGCAATCAGCCCCAGCATTTT. Its protein is CASSGRGNQPQHF.